This TCR beta chain was found in a study of T cell changes during pregnancy in multiple sclerosis. Germline CDR1 is ENHRY and CDR2 is SYGVKD. The CDR3 has 15 amino acids. The ends lost 5 bases at V and 6 bases at J; junction bases unmatched: 8. Using immunoSEQ multiplex PCR, the repertoire was profiled, and TCRdb retains in-frame clones only, with some absent. This sample has 40,000 to 45,000 clones, with around 92% found just once. The TCR comes from a female donor with multiple sclerosis, enrolled in a pregnancy study. Source material: peripheral blood. The chain uses TRBV10-3 and TRBJ1-1; TRBD1 agrees at 11 bases. In DNA, the CDR3 is TGTGCCATCAGTTGGAATTTGGGACAGGGGGCTGAAGCTTTCTTT. Amino acids: CAISWNLGQGAEAFF.